The present entry profiles one TCR beta chain with its context. Its antigen is undetermined. The data belong to a study of T cell repertoires in cytomegalovirus infection. On the study more broadly: The authors relied on CMV epitopes, both recently identified HLA-C-restricted and well-studied HLA-B-restricted.

Germline CDR1 SGHVT, CDR2 SQSDAQ. The CDR3 sequence is 11 residues long. Trimming pared 3 bases from V and 9 bases from J, leaving 5 bases between. Via MiXCR, TCRdb re-called the reads, giving one row per CDR3 protein. Of 700,000 to 950,000 distinct CDR3 sequences detected, about 30% appear once; the ten largest clones hold under 15%. The sequence came from a human donor in good health (CMV status not recorded). Some clones in this sample may be carry-over from other donors' samples. The chain is built from TRBV7-4 and TRBJ2-2; D gene ambiguous. The source was cultured CD8+ T cells from PBMCs, collected from culture after CMV antigen stimulation. CDR3 protein: CASSFDWELFF. The DNA of the CDR3 is TGTGCCAGCAGCTTCGACTGGGAGCTGTTTTTT.